The entry that follows covers one T cell receptor (beta chain) sequence. The sample is drawn from a study of blood T cell repertoires in COVID-19. TCRdb's table, derived via immunoSEQ multiplex PCR, lists solely in-frame clones and lacks some. Of roughly 130,000 clones in the sample, 80% to 85% are singletons; the top ten hold around 13%. V shed 8 bases and J 4 bases; nucleotides not matched to a gene: 12. CDR3 size: 15 residues. The germline V gene encodes CDR1 MNHEY and CDR2 SMNVEV (reference sequence). Sequenced: peripheral blood. The sequence was collected from a woman aged 25 to 39 who had recovered from COVID-19. V and J are TRBV27 and TRBJ2-7; 9 bases fit TRBD2. CDR3 nucleotides: TGTGCCAGCGCTGTGAATAGCGGGAGTGGGTACGAGCAGTACTTC. Amino acid sequence: CASAVNSGSGYEQYF.